Listed below are T cell receptor beta chains from one sample, sequenced in a study of T cell repertoires in cytomegalovirus infection. Using its own MiXCR run on the reads, TCRdb lists one record per CDR3 protein. Of around 710,000 distinct CDR3 sequences listed, under 35% are singletons. The antigens for these receptors are not known. This specimen was cultured CD8+ T cells from PBMCs, taken from culture after CMV antigen stimulation. These receptors were obtained from a human donor in good health (CMV status not recorded). Some clones in this sample may be carry-over from other donors' samples. Both conserved end residues are part of each CDR3. The order of the fields is J gene, clone size, D gene, V gene, CDR3 protein, CDR3 DNA. A D gene is named only where the DNA matches it firmly. Clone sizes are given selectively: once, few, many, or a class where the clone is expanded.

J gene: TRBJ1-2
clone size: few
D gene: .
V gene: TRBV25-1
CDR3 protein: CASSDSPNYGYTF
CDR3 DNA: TGTGCCAGCAGTGACAGTCCTAACTATGGCTACACCTTC

J gene: TRBJ2-1
clone size: .
D gene: TRBD1
V gene: TRBV27
CDR3 protein: CASSSTGANEQFF
CDR3 DNA: TGTGCCAGCAGTTCGACAGGGGCCAATGAGCAGTTCTTC

J gene: TRBJ2-3
clone size: .
D gene: TRBD2
V gene: TRBV28
CDR3 protein: CASSGSGGAEGTDTQYF
CDR3 DNA: TGTGCCAGCAGTGGTAGCGGGGGGGCCGAGGGCACAGATACGCAGTATTTT

J gene: TRBJ1-5
clone size: .
D gene: .
V gene: TRBV27
CDR3 protein: CASSPLGADGRMQPQHF
CDR3 DNA: TGTGCCAGCAGTCCTCTCGGGGCAGACGGGAGGATGCAGCCCCAGCATTTT

J gene: TRBJ2-7
clone size: .
D gene: TRBD1
V gene: TRBV6-1
CDR3 protein: CASHRGPREQYF
CDR3 DNA: TGTGCCAGCCACAGGGGGCCTCGCGAGCAGTACTTC

J gene: TRBJ2-3
clone size: few
D gene: TRBD2
V gene: TRBV19
CDR3 protein: CASSMAPTSGGSTDTQYF
CDR3 DNA: TGTGCCAGTAGTATGGCCCCCACTAGCGGGGGGAGCACAGATACGCAGTATTTT

J gene: TRBJ1-1
clone size: .
D gene: .
V gene: TRBV20-1
CDR3 protein: CSAREKGTATEAFF
CDR3 DNA: TGCAGTGCTAGAGAGAAGGGGACGGCCACTGAAGCTTTCTTT

J gene: TRBJ1-2
clone size: .
D gene: .
V gene: TRBV19
CDR3 protein: CASSIRGKSGTF
CDR3 DNA: TGTGCCAGTAGTATCAGAGGGAAAAGCGGCACCTTC

J gene: TRBJ2-5
clone size: .
D gene: TRBD2
V gene: TRBV6-1
CDR3 protein: CASSYALVKRGLQETQYF
CDR3 DNA: TGTGCCAGCAGTTACGCCCTCGTTAAGCGGGGCTTACAGGAGACCCAGTACTTC

J gene: TRBJ2-2
clone size: many
D gene: .
V gene: TRBV7-9
CDR3 protein: CASSSGTWDTGELFF
CDR3 DNA: TGTGCCAGCAGCTCCGGGACTTGGGACACCGGGGAGCTGTTTTTT

J gene: TRBJ2-1
clone size: .
D gene: TRBD1
V gene: TRBV2
CDR3 protein: CASSAMGVGLRDRDNNEQFF
CDR3 DNA: TGTGCCAGCAGTGCGATGGGAGTGGGGTTAAGGGACAGGGACAACAATGAGCAGTTCTTC

J gene: TRBJ2-7
clone size: .
D gene: .
V gene: TRBV7-2
CDR3 protein: CASSFSTVEQYF
CDR3 DNA: TGTGCCAGCAGCTTTTCGACAGTCGAGCAGTACTTC

J gene: TRBJ1-5
clone size: few
D gene: .
V gene: TRBV7-2
CDR3 protein: CASSLALGVNQPQHF
CDR3 DNA: TGTGCCAGCAGCTTAGCGCTTGGAGTAAATCAGCCCCAGCATTTT

J gene: TRBJ2-7
clone size: .
D gene: .
V gene: TRBV29-1
CDR3 protein: CSVQTGYSYEQYF
CDR3 DNA: TGCAGCGTCCAAACAGGATACTCCTACGAGCAGTACTTC

J gene: TRBJ2-1
clone size: .
D gene: TRBD2
V gene: TRBV2
CDR3 protein: CATLGGSNEQFF
CDR3 DNA: TGTGCCACCCTGGGGGGGTCCAATGAGCAGTTCTTC

J gene: TRBJ2-7
clone size: few
D gene: .
V gene: TRBV7-8
CDR3 protein: CASSLALVGQVNDEQYF
CDR3 DNA: TGTGCCAGCAGCTTAGCCCTAGTGGGGCAGGTGAATGACGAGCAGTACTTC

J gene: TRBJ2-1
clone size: .
D gene: .
V gene: TRBV6-6
CDR3 protein: CASSYSSLVSYNEQFF
CDR3 DNA: TGTGCCAGCAGTTACTCGAGTCTCGTGTCCTACAATGAGCAGTTCTTC

J gene: TRBJ1-5
clone size: .
D gene: .
V gene: TRBV4-1
CDR3 protein: CASSQDSGDKHF
CDR3 DNA: TGCGCCAGCAGCCAAGATTCGGGGGACAAACATTTT

J gene: TRBJ2-3
clone size: .
D gene: .
V gene: TRBV6-1
CDR3 protein: CASSAHKGGVSDTQYF
CDR3 DNA: TGTGCCAGCAGTGCCCATAAAGGGGGGGTCTCAGATACGCAGTATTTT

J gene: TRBJ1-2
clone size: .
D gene: .
V gene: TRBV6-5
CDR3 protein: CASLGSAENYGYTF
CDR3 DNA: TGTGCCAGTTTAGGGTCCGCCGAGAACTATGGCTACACCTTC

J gene: TRBJ1-6
clone size: few
D gene: TRBD1
V gene: TRBV7-9
CDR3 protein: CASSSTGAVYNSPLHF
CDR3 DNA: TGTGCCAGCAGCTCTACAGGGGCGGTCTATAATTCACCCCTCCACTTT

J gene: TRBJ2-3
clone size: .
D gene: TRBD1
V gene: TRBV12-3/TRBV12-4
CDR3 protein: CASSSDRERTDTQYF
CDR3 DNA: TGTGCCAGCAGTTCAGACAGGGAGAGGACAGATACGCAGTATTTT

J gene: TRBJ2-1
clone size: .
D gene: .
V gene: TRBV12-3/TRBV12-4
CDR3 protein: CASSSLSGVDNEQFF
CDR3 DNA: TGTGCCAGCAGTAGCTTATCGGGGGTAGACAATGAGCAGTTCTTC

J gene: TRBJ2-2
clone size: .
D gene: .
V gene: TRBV5-6
CDR3 protein: CASGPGTSNTGELFF
CDR3 DNA: TGTGCCAGTGGCCCCGGGACATCGAACACCGGGGAGCTGTTTTTT

J gene: TRBJ2-2
clone size: .
D gene: .
V gene: TRBV2
CDR3 protein: CASPGVTGELFF
CDR3 DNA: TGTGCCAGCCCAGGGGTTACCGGGGAGCTGTTTTTT

J gene: TRBJ1-1
clone size: .
D gene: TRBD1
V gene: TRBV11-1
CDR3 protein: CASSPRGLTEAFF
CDR3 DNA: TGTGCCAGCAGCCCGAGGGGGCTTACTGAAGCTTTCTTT

J gene: TRBJ2-2
clone size: few
D gene: .
V gene: TRBV11-2
CDR3 protein: CASSLGVPPAGELFF
CDR3 DNA: TGTGCCAGCAGCTTAGGGGTCCCTCCCGCCGGGGAGCTGTTTTTT

J gene: TRBJ2-3
clone size: .
D gene: TRBD2
V gene: TRBV27
CDR3 protein: CASTWGASGGLGLTDTQYF
CDR3 DNA: TGTGCCAGCACCTGGGGGGCTAGCGGGGGGCTCGGACTAACAGATACGCAGTATTTT